This T cell receptor beta chain was recorded in a study of a mutant IDH1 vaccine in newly diagnosed glioma. Germline V CDR1 and CDR2: LNHDA, SQIVND (reference sequence). The V and J ends lost 0 bases and 0 bases respectively, with 12 bases between them. This CDR3 comprises 16 residues. Concerning this clone itself: Its antigen is undetermined.

Profiled with immunoSEQ multiplex PCR; TCRdb holds only in-frame clones, not every one. The table lists about 59,000 clones, about 91% of them singletons. Study-wide points: Whatever changes occurred in top peripheral T cell clonotypes seemed unrelated to pseudoprogression.

Time point meaning: baseline, week 1 (first vaccination visit). The treatment: pre-vaccination baseline after standard-of-care therapy. This chain connects TRBV19 to TRBJ2-7; D may be TRBD1 (6 bases). The TCR comes from a man aged 45 to 65 with glioma. The specimen comprised PBMCs, sampled from a glioma patient treated with radiotherapy, temozolomide or both. The DNA for the CDR3 is TGTGCCAGTAGTATAGAGGGAACAGGGAGCTCCTACGAGCAGTACTTC. This sequence encodes CASSIEGTGSSYEQYF.